What follows is one T cell receptor beta chain and its context. What it binds is unknown. This sample was included in a study of a mutant IDH1 vaccine in newly diagnosed glioma. The table came from immunoSEQ multiplex PCR; TCRdb's copy has only in-frame clones and leaves some out. The data contain roughly 86,000 clones, roughly four fifths of them singletons. Indicated time point: week 47, end of study. The vaccine gave 300 ug of a 20-mer mutant IDH1 peptide subcutaneously per dose. The sequence was collected from a man aged 35-49 years with glioma. Sequencing used PBMCs, obtained from a glioma patient whose treatment included an IDH1 peptide vaccine.

In DNA form, the CDR3 reads TGTGCCAGCAGCTTCCACAGCTACGAGCAGTACTTC. This codes for CASSFHSYEQYF. This chain uses TRBV11-2 with TRBJ2-7; D gene ambiguous. V lost 3 bases to trimming and J lost 3 bases, with 6 bases between them. The germline CDR1 and CDR2 sequences are SGHAT and FQNNGV. The CDR3 covers 12 residues.